The 28 T cell receptor beta chains below come from one sample, sequenced in a study of blood T cells in healthy people across ages. A sample-barcoded 5' primer and a J-beta primer mix were used in a second PCR of about 7 to 12 cycles. TCRdb reprocessed the 5' RACE reads with MiXCR, giving one entry per CDR3 protein. The sample yields about 570,000 distinct CDR3 sequences, 27% seen once. The sample consisted of blood. These TCRs come from a woman in her 70s in good health.

The rearrangement uses TRBV4-3 and TRBJ2-7, with D possibly being TRBD1 (5 bases). Germline V gene sequence: CDR1 LGHNA, CDR2 YSLEER. The CDR3 covers 14 residues. Trimming stripped 1 base from V and 4 bases from J, with 11 bases between. Written as DNA, the CDR3 is TGCGCCAGCAGCCAAGCGAAGGGGCCGTACGAGCAGTACTTC. This codes for CASSQAKGPYEQYF.

There are a few counts of this clonotype. The V and J genes are TRBV29-1 and TRBJ2-5, with 10 bases fitting TRBD2. Trimming cost V 1 base and J 4 bases; bases outside gene matches: 9. The CDR3 spans 16 residues. Germline V gene lookup returns CDR1 SQVTM and CDR2 ANQGSEA. The CDR3 nucleotides are TGCAGCGTTGAAGTACTCATTAGCGGGGGGCGAGAGACCCAGTACTTC. Translation: CSVEVLISGGRETQYF.

This clonotype occurred a few times. The chain uses TRBV4-3 and TRBJ2-5; a possible D gene is TRBD2 (6 bases). V was clipped by 0 bases and J by 4 bases, with 9 bases between them. The CDR3 extends over 14 amino acids. Germline V lookup: CDR1 LGHNA, CDR2 YSLEER. CDR3 in amino acids: CASSQERLVETQYF. CDR3 coding DNA: TGCGCCAGCAGCCAAGAGCGACTAGTAGAGACCCAGTACTTC.

This chain joins TRBV4-2 and TRBJ1-2; the D gene is possibly TRBD1 (6 bases). V was trimmed by 4 bases and J by 8 bases, leaving 29 bases between them. The CDR3 has 18 amino acids. Germline-derived CDR1 and CDR2 are LGHNA and YNFKEQ. This CDR3 reads CASSLQQGTETRKEGYTF. Written as DNA, the CDR3 is TGTGCCAGCAGCCTTCAACAGGGAACCGAGACAAGGAAGGAAGGCTACACCTTC.

The V call is TRBV7-2, the J call TRBJ2-7, with D maybe TRBD2 (7 bases). CDR3 size: 14 residues. Looked up from germline, CDR1 is SGHTA and CDR2 is FQGNSA. Trimming stripped 5 bases from V and 4 bases from J, with 15 bases between. CDR3 DNA: TGTGCCAGCAGCCGAGGGGGGGTTGAGTACGAGCAGTACTTC. Protein: CASSRGGVEYEQYF.

The rearrangement links TRBV5-1 to TRBJ1-2; D may be TRBD1 (5 bases). V lost 7 bases, J lost 5 bases, and 21 bases lay in between. Germline V gene sequence: CDR1 SGHRS, CDR2 YFSETQ. CDR3 size: 15 residues. Here the CDR3 reads CASRTSWDGNYGYTF. The CDR3 DNA follows: TGCGCCAGCCGAACTTCCTGGGACGGAAATTATGGCTACACCTTC.

CDR3 amino acids: CAISEAGTEKLFF. For the CDR3, the DNA is TGTGCCATCAGTGAGGCAGGGACTGAAAAACTGTTTTTT. The gene calls are TRBV10-3 and TRBJ1-4; possibly TRBD1 for D (5 bases). The CDR3 runs to 13 residues. Trimming left V 2 bases short and J 7 bases short, with 8 bases between. The germline CDR1 and CDR2 sequences are ENHRY and SYGVKD.

In this sample, this clonotype turned up a few times. The genes are TRBV18 and TRBJ2-5; D is ambiguous. The germline V and J ends were trimmed by 4 bases and 3 bases, with 15 bases remaining between them. Germline CDR1 reads KGHSH; CDR2 reads LQKENI. CDR3 size: 15 residues. The CDR3 nucleotides read TGTGCCAGCTCACAACAGACTGGTGGGAAAGAGACCCAGTACTTC. This codes for CASSQQTGGKETQYF.

The chain recombines TRBV20-1 with TRBJ1-1; no clear D gene. Trimming stripped 5 bases from V and 5 bases from J, with 15 bases between. CDR3 length equals 13 residues. Germline CDR1 and CDR2: DFQATT and SNEGSKA (reference sequence). CDR3 amino acids: CSASPQRWTEAFF. For the CDR3, the DNA is TGCAGTGCTTCCCCCCAACGGTGGACTGAAGCTTTCTTT.

To note about this clonotype: A much larger clone is a single base away; this may be a read error. The chain is built from TRBV2 and TRBJ2-2; D unclear. The CDR3 consists of 11 residues. V was shortened by 7 bases and J by 3 bases, with 3 bases between the two germline ends. Per germline, CDR1 SNHLY and CDR2 FYNNEI. The CDR3 spells CASKYTGELFF. The CDR3, as DNA: TGTGCCAGCAAATACACCGGGGAGCTGTTTTTT.

Notes on this clonotype: This sequence may be a read error, since a much larger clone differs from it by one base. This chain links TRBV5-6 with TRBJ2-5, with 8 bases aligning to TRBD1. Germline values: CDR1 SGHDT, CDR2 YYEEEE. V was clipped by 6 bases and J by 1 base; unmatched bases: 8. CDR3 length equals 15 residues. CDR3 loop: CASTLWDRCQETQYF. CDR3 nucleotide sequence: TGTGCCAGCACCCTGTGGGACAGGTGCCAAGAGACCCAGTACTTC.

This chain uses TRBV2 with TRBJ1-2, with 7 bases fitting TRBD1. Germline V gene lookup returns CDR1 SNHLY and CDR2 FYNNEI. The CDR3 extends over 15 amino acids. V shed 2 bases, J shed 3 bases, and the junction held 6 bases outside the gene matches. CDR3 residues: CASSERGRVYYGYTF. The CDR3 DNA is TGTGCCAGCAGTGAAAGGGGGCGCGTCTACTATGGCTACACCTTC.

The chain couples TRBV5-1 to TRBJ2-5, with 9 nucleotides matching TRBD2. J was trimmed by 2 bases and V by 1 base; bases with no gene match: 3. Germline V lookup: CDR1 SGHRS, CDR2 YFSETQ. The CDR3 has 15 residues. CDR3 protein: CASSLQSGGQETQYF. As DNA, the CDR3 is TGCGCCAGCAGCTTGCAAAGCGGGGGGCAAGAGACCCAGTACTTC.

The V gene is TRBV19, the J gene TRBJ1-2; D remains ambiguous. CDR3 length equals 13 residues. V lost 2 bases to trimming and J lost 8 bases, with 12 bases between them. Germline values: CDR1 LNHDA, CDR2 SQIVND (reference sequence). CDR3 in amino acids: CASSISGVEGYTF. In DNA, the CDR3 is TGTGCCAGTAGTATAAGCGGGGTTGAAGGCTACACCTTC. The full variable domain, its missing parts supplied by reference TRBV19 and TRBJ1-2, is DGGITQSPKYLFRKEGQNVTLSCEQNLNHDAMYWYRQDPGQGLRLIYYSQIVNDFQKGDIAEGYSVSREKKESFPLTVTSAQKNPTAFYLCASSISGVEGYTFGSGTRLTVV.

In its sample, this clonotype was seen a few times. V and J are TRBV7-9 and TRBJ2-7; D is tentatively TRBD1 or TRBD2 (6 bases each). Germline assignment: CDR1 SEHNR and CDR2 FQNEAQ (reference sequence). This CDR3 contains 16 residues. The germline V and J ends were trimmed by 5 bases and 2 bases, with 19 bases remaining between them. The DNA for the CDR3 is TGTGCCAGCAGCCCGGGGGCAGGAGGCCGTGCCTACGAGCAGTACTTC. Translation gives CASSPGAGGRAYEQYF.

Ten or more counts support this clonotype. The chain recombines TRBV7-2 with TRBJ1-2, with D maybe TRBD1 (6 bases). The germline V and J ends were trimmed by 1 base and 5 bases, with 8 bases remaining between them. The CDR3 consists of 13 residues. Looked up from germline, CDR1 is SGHTA and CDR2 is FQGNSA. The CDR3 sequence is CASSLEGGYGYTF. In DNA, the CDR3 is TGTGCCAGCAGCTTAGAGGGGGGGTATGGCTACACCTTC. Filled out from reference TRBV7-2 and TRBJ1-2, the complete variable domain reads GAGVSQSPSNKVTEKGKDVELRCDPISGHTALYWYRQSLGQGLEFLIYFQGNSAPDKSGLPSDRFSAERTGGSVSTLTIQRTQQEDSAVYLCASSLEGGYGYTFGSGTRLTVV.

Comments on this clonotype: Mismatch with germline at one junction end may stem from a read error. This chain links TRBV4-1 with TRBJ2-2; 12 bases line up with TRBD2. The CDR3 sequence is 15 residues long. Germline lookup yields CDR1 MGHRA and CDR2 YSYEKL. DNA of the CDR3: TGCGCCAGCAAACCGGGACTAGCGGGTTTCGGGGAGCCGTTTTTT. Translated, it gives CASKPGLAGFGEPFF.

This clonotype has a handful of counts. J is TRBJ2-3 and V is TRBV6-1; TRBD2 matches at 13 bases. The CDR3 has 18 amino acids. The J segment lost 2 bases and the V segment lost 1 base, leaving 6 bases of the junction unmatched. CDR1 is MNHNS and CDR2 is SASEGT in the germline V gene. CDR3 sequence (DNA): TGTGCCAGCAGTGAAGGTTTACTAGCGGGGGGGAACACAGATACGCAGTATTTT. It codes for CASSEGLLAGGNTDTQYF.

This clonotype was found a few times. This chain joins TRBV7-9 and TRBJ1-4; D unresolved. CDR1 is SEHNR and CDR2 is FQNEAQ in the germline V gene (reference sequence). The length of the CDR3 is 13 residues. Trimming took off 7 bases at V and 4 bases at J, with 10 bases between the two ends. CDR3 DNA sequence: TGTGCCAGCAACCGGCAGAATAATGAAAAACTGTTTTTT. Its translation is CASNRQNNEKLFF.

This clonotype turned up a few times. This chain uses TRBV20-1 with TRBJ1-1; the D gene is possibly TRBD1 (5 bases). Per the germline V gene, CDR1 is DFQATT and CDR2 is SNEGSKA (reference sequence). Trimming removed 6 bases from V and 1 base from J, with 9 bases in between. This CDR3 is built from 12 residues. The CDR3 DNA sequence: TGCAGTGCCATCCAGGGGAACACTGAAGCTTTCTTT. Encoded protein: CSAIQGNTEAFF.

The chain uses TRBV29-1 and TRBJ2-5, with 9 nucleotides matching TRBD2. With 7 bases clipped from V and 0 bases from J, the junction kept 6 bases outside the gene matches. There are 14 residues in the CDR3. Germline V lookup: CDR1 SQVTM, CDR2 ANQGSEA. The CDR3 bases are TGCAGCGCCAGCGGGGGGACGTACCAAGAGACCCAGTACTTC. The encoded protein is CSASGGTYQETQYF.

Concerning this clonotype: A read error may account for a junction end that differs from germline. This chain uses TRBV30 with TRBJ1-2, with a weak D call TRBD1 (5 bases). The CDR3 totals 14 residues. CDR1 and CDR2 from the germline V gene are GTSNPN and SVGIG (reference sequence). The CDR3 DNA is TGTGCCCGGAGTGCTTCAGGGATCTCGTCTGACTACACCTTC. Amino acid sequence: CARSASGISSDYTF.

V gene TRBV11-2 combines with J gene TRBJ2-2; D is undetermined. With 10 bases removed from V and 5 bases from J, the gap between germline ends came to 17 bases. CDR1 is SGHAT and CDR2 is FQNNGV in the germline V gene. The CDR3 has 14 amino acids. The CDR3 region is CATSSRALTGELFF. The DNA of the CDR3 is TGTGCCACGTCCTCGAGAGCGCTGACCGGGGAGCTGTTTTTT. The whole variable domain, remainder taken from reference TRBV11-2 and TRBJ2-2, is EAGVAQSPRYKIIEKRQSVAFWCNPISGHATLYWYQQILGQGPKLLIQFQNNGVVDDSQLPKDRFSAERLKGVDSTLKIQPAKLEDSAVYLCATSSRALTGELFFGEGSRLTVL.

This clonotype was detected a few times. The chain joins TRBV7-2 to TRBJ1-1; a weak D match, TRBD1 (5 bases). With 6 bases removed from V and 1 base from J, the gap between germline ends came to 12 bases. This CDR3 spans 14 amino acids. The germline V gene has CDR1 SGHTA and CDR2 FQGNSA. The CDR3 loop is CASSSERGNTEAFF. The CDR3 nucleotides read TGTGCCAGCAGTTCCGAGAGGGGGAACACTGAAGCTTTCTTT.

The rearrangement uses TRBV5-1 and TRBJ2-1; 14 nucleotides match TRBD2. Germline CDR1 reads SGHRS; CDR2 reads YFSETQ. The length of the CDR3 is 15 residues. V lost 5 bases to trimming and J lost 6 bases; unmatched junction nucleotides: 4. Here the CDR3 reads CASRFGTSGSNEQFF. The CDR3 nucleotides are TGCGCCAGCAGGTTCGGGACTAGCGGGAGCAATGAGCAGTTCTTC.

V is TRBV25-1 and J is TRBJ1-2; D is uncertain. Germline V gene sequence: CDR1 MGHDK, CDR2 SYGVNS. This CDR3 has 14 residues. With 1 base removed from V and 7 bases from J, the gap between germline ends came to 13 bases. The chain's CDR3 is CASSESVLRGGYTF. As DNA, the CDR3 is TGTGCCAGCAGTGAATCCGTCCTACGGGGTGGCTACACCTTC.

Of note for this clonotype: At one end, the junction sequence differs from germline, possibly due to a read error. The chain links TRBV7-3 to TRBJ2-5; 9 nucleotides agree with TRBD2. The CDR3 length is 14 residues. Germline values: CDR1 SGHTA, CDR2 FQGTGA. CDR3 region: CASSPSSGDPVIVF. The CDR3 region has the DNA TGTGCCAGCAGCCCCTCTAGCGGGGACCCGGTAATAGTCTTC.

The table lists this clonotype with a few counts. The chain joins TRBV9 to TRBJ2-1; 11 positions agree with TRBD1. The CDR3 is made up of 16 amino acids. After removal of 3 bases from V and 7 bases from J, the junction contained 9 bases not matched to a gene. Germline V gives CDR1 SGDLS, CDR2 YYNGEE. DNA of the CDR3: TGTGCCAGCAGCGCCACCGGGACAGGGGGAATTAATGAGCAGTTCTTC. Its protein is CASSATGTGGINEQFF.